This is a list of T cell receptor beta chains from one sample in a study of T-cell memory formation after mild COVID-19. TCRdb reanalysed the 5' RACE reads using MiXCR and keeps one entry per CDR3 protein. The sample yields about 130,000 distinct CDR3 sequences, about 18% seen once. Sequenced input: PBMCs or a T cell subset sorted from them (not recorded which). Source of these receptors: a man between 18 and 35 years old who had mild COVID-19 (a few samples of this study predate the infection). Cell type and time point are not known. Each CDR3 is given with its conserved first and last residue. Fields, in order: CDR3 protein, CDR3 DNA, clone size, J gene, V gene, D gene. A D gene is named only where the DNA matches it firmly. A row's size may be missing; if present it is once, few, many or a size class.

CDR3: CASTPRGDTQYF
DNA: TGTGCCAGCACCCCCCGGGGAGATACGCAGTATTTT
size: .
J: TRBJ2-3
V: TRBV7-2
D: .

CDR3: CASRRRGIREQPQHF
DNA: TGTGCCAGCAGACGGCGGGGAATTCGAGAACAGCCCCAGCATTTT
size: .
J: TRBJ1-5
V: TRBV6-2/TRBV6-3
D: .

CDR3: CASSYSNGGAYEQYF
DNA: TGTGCCAGCAGTTACTCGAACGGGGGGGCCTACGAGCAGTACTTC
size: .
J: TRBJ2-7
V: TRBV6-5
D: TRBD2

CDR3: CASSFPTGNTEAFF
DNA: TGCGCCAGCAGCTTCCCGACAGGGAACACTGAAGCTTTCTTT
size: .
J: TRBJ1-1
V: TRBV5-1
D: .

CDR3: CASSFGTSANTGELFF
DNA: TGTGCCAGCAGCTTCGGGACTAGCGCTAACACCGGGGAGCTGTTTTTT
size: few
J: TRBJ2-2
V: TRBV5-6
D: TRBD2

CDR3: CASSLTRTSGVYEQYF
DNA: TGTGCCAGCAGCCTGACCCGGACTAGCGGGGTCTACGAGCAGTACTTC
size: few
J: TRBJ2-7
V: TRBV5-5
D: TRBD2

CDR3: CASSYRTGSYEQYF
DNA: TGTGCCAGCAGTTACAGGACGGGCTCCTACGAGCAGTACTTC
size: many
J: TRBJ2-7
V: TRBV6-5
D: .

CDR3: CASSRTRYTDTQYF
DNA: TGTGCCAGCAGCCGGACCAGGTACACAGATACGCAGTATTTT
size: .
J: TRBJ2-3
V: TRBV27
D: .

CDR3: CASKTEWGETQYF
DNA: TGCGCCAGCAAGACGGAATGGGGAGAGACCCAGTACTTC
size: few
J: TRBJ2-5
V: TRBV5-1
D: .

CDR3: CASSLWQGGRTDTQYF
DNA: TGTGCCAGCAGTTTATGGCAGGGAGGGAGAACAGATACGCAGTATTTT
size: .
J: TRBJ2-3
V: TRBV6-6
D: TRBD2

CDR3: CASSPQGGGHGYTF
DNA: TGTGCCAGCAGCCCGCAAGGAGGGGGCCATGGCTACACCTTC
size: few
J: TRBJ1-2
V: TRBV7-9
D: TRBD1

CDR3: CASSGDSRRDTQYF
DNA: TGCGCCAGCAGTGGAGATTCTCGGAGAGATACGCAGTATTTT
size: many
J: TRBJ2-3
V: TRBV5-1
D: .

CDR3: CASSPSGTTYNEQFF
DNA: TGTGCCAGCAGCCCGTCCGGGACTACCTACAATGAGCAGTTCTTC
size: few
J: TRBJ2-1
V: TRBV7-8
D: TRBD2

CDR3: CASSQDYPSATSNQPQHF
DNA: TGTGCCAGCAGCCAAGACTATCCAAGCGCGACCTCAAATCAGCCCCAGCATTTT
size: once
J: TRBJ1-5
V: TRBV3-1
D: .

CDR3: CASRASGGVDTQYF
DNA: TGTGCCAGCAGAGCTAGCGGGGGGGTTGATACGCAGTATTTT
size: few
J: TRBJ2-3
V: TRBV6-6
D: TRBD2

CDR3: CASGPGDSPLHF
DNA: TGTGCCAGCGGACCAGGGGATTCACCCCTCCACTTT
size: .
J: TRBJ1-6
V: TRBV7-9
D: .

CDR3: CASSFHQGKETQYF
DNA: TGTGCCAGCAGCTTCCATCAGGGGAAAGAGACCCAGTACTTC
size: few
J: TRBJ2-5
V: TRBV7-2
D: .

CDR3: CASRGLAGMMTQYF
DNA: TGTGCCAGCAGGGGACTAGCGGGGATGATGACCCAGTACTTC
size: few
J: TRBJ2-5
V: TRBV6-2/TRBV6-3
D: TRBD2

CDR3: CATSDPNQETQYF
DNA: TGTGCCACCAGTGACCCAAACCAAGAGACCCAGTACTTC
size: few
J: TRBJ2-5
V: TRBV24-1
D: .

CDR3: CAIGTSGGELFF
DNA: TGTGCCATCGGGACTAGCGGCGGGGAGCTGTTTTTT
size: .
J: TRBJ2-2
V: TRBV10-3
D: TRBD2

CDR3: CASSFGGEGNSPLHF
DNA: TGTGCCAGCAGCTTTGGAGGGGAGGGAAATTCACCCCTCCACTTT
size: many
J: TRBJ1-6
V: TRBV7-9
D: .

CDR3: CASSAATGSEQYF
DNA: TGTGCCAGCAGTGCAGCGACAGGGTCCGAGCAGTACTTC
size: many
J: TRBJ2-7
V: TRBV6-1
D: TRBD1

CDR3: CASSLTDYGYTF
DNA: TGTGCCAGCAGCTTAACAGACTATGGCTACACCTTC
size: few
J: TRBJ1-2
V: TRBV7-9
D: .

CDR3: CASSVAPDSYNEQFF
DNA: TGTGCCAGCAGCGTAGCTCCGGACAGCTACAATGAGCAGTTCTTC
size: few
J: TRBJ2-1
V: TRBV9
D: .

CDR3: CASSQISVAWGANYGYTF
DNA: TGTGCCAGCAGCCAAATCTCCGTGGCCTGGGGAGCTAACTATGGCTACACCTTC
size: few
J: TRBJ1-2
V: TRBV3-1
D: .

CDR3: CASSERVVSQPQHF
DNA: TGTGCCAGCAGCGAACGGGTTGTAAGTCAGCCCCAGCATTTT
size: .
J: TRBJ1-5
V: TRBV25-1
D: .

CDR3: CASSYYGGSSYNEQFF
DNA: TGTGCCAGCAGTTACTACGGGGGGAGCTCCTACAATGAGCAGTTCTTC
size: .
J: TRBJ2-1
V: TRBV6-5
D: TRBD2

CDR3: CASSYRQSPDTQYF
DNA: TGTGCCAGCAGCTACCGACAGTCCCCAGATACGCAGTATTTT
size: few
J: TRBJ2-3
V: TRBV7-9
D: .

CDR3: CATRRDSYNEQFF
DNA: TGTGCCACCCGACGGGACAGTTACAATGAGCAGTTCTTC
size: many
J: TRBJ2-1
V: TRBV6-5
D: TRBD1

CDR3: CSAQSPGGSTEAFF
DNA: TGCAGTGCTCAGAGTCCTGGGGGAAGCACTGAAGCTTTCTTT
size: few
J: TRBJ1-1
V: TRBV20-1
D: .

CDR3: CAIRGSGTGTNEQFF
DNA: TGTGCCATCAGGGGATCCGGGACAGGGACCAATGAGCAGTTCTTC
size: .
J: TRBJ2-1
V: TRBV10-3
D: TRBD1

CDR3: CASGLVSYEQYF
DNA: TGCGCCAGCGGCTTAGTGTCCTACGAGCAGTACTTC
size: .
J: TRBJ2-7
V: TRBV5-1
D: .

CDR3: CASSPRQGYGYTF
DNA: TGTGCCAGCAGCCCCAGGCAGGGCTATGGCTACACCTTC
size: few
J: TRBJ1-2
V: TRBV6-5
D: .

CDR3: CASSYGGHRQETQYF
DNA: TGTGCCAGCAGTTATGGGGGGCATCGTCAAGAGACCCAGTACTTC
size: few
J: TRBJ2-5
V: TRBV6-2/TRBV6-3
D: .

CDR3: CASSFGGTAGTDTQYF
DNA: TGTGCCAGCAGCTTTGGTGGGACTGCCGGCACAGATACGCAGTATTTT
size: few
J: TRBJ2-3
V: TRBV11-2
D: .

CDR3: CASKDRSSYNEQFF
DNA: TGTGCCAGCAAAGACAGGAGCTCCTACAATGAGCAGTTCTTC
size: few
J: TRBJ2-1
V: TRBV3-1
D: .

CDR3: CASSQDTDRGRGVYGYTF
DNA: TGCGCCAGCAGCCAAGATACGGACAGGGGTCGGGGGGTCTATGGCTACACCTTC
size: .
J: TRBJ1-2
V: TRBV4-3
D: TRBD1

CDR3: CASSQETYGEQFF
DNA: TGCGCCAGCAGCCAAGAGACCTATGGTGAGCAGTTCTTC
size: few
J: TRBJ2-1
V: TRBV4-1
D: .

CDR3: CASSLGTGTSNTGELFF
DNA: TGTGCCAGTAGCCTCGGGACAGGTACTTCGAACACCGGGGAGCTGTTTTTT
size: .
J: TRBJ2-2
V: TRBV19
D: TRBD1

CDR3: CASSLETGPDTQYF
DNA: TGTGCCAGCAGCTTGGAGACAGGGCCAGATACGCAGTATTTT
size: few
J: TRBJ2-3
V: TRBV5-5
D: TRBD1

CDR3: CAISESAQDTQYF
DNA: TGTGCCATCAGTGAGTCCGCCCAAGATACGCAGTATTTT
size: .
J: TRBJ2-3
V: TRBV10-3
D: .

CDR3: CASSQEYSSQGLTQYF
DNA: TGCGCCAGCAGCCAAGAGTACTCATCACAGGGTCTTACGCAGTATTTT
size: .
J: TRBJ2-3
V: TRBV4-3
D: .

CDR3: CASSWGSGEKAQHF
DNA: TGCGCCAGCTCGTGGGGGAGCGGGGAGAAAGCCCAGCATTTT
size: many
J: TRBJ1-5
V: TRBV5-1
D: .

CDR3: CASSLTNYGYTF
DNA: TGTGCCAGCAGTCTGACCAACTATGGCTACACCTTC
size: few
J: TRBJ1-2
V: TRBV12-3/TRBV12-4
D: .